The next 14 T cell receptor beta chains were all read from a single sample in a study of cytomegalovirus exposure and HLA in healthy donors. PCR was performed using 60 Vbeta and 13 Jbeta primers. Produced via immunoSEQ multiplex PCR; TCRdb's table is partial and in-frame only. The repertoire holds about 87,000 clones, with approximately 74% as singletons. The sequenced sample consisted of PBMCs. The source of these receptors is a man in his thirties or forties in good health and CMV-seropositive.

CDR3 DNA sequence: TGTGCCAGCAGCCGGGAGGGAATGGGCACCGGGGAGCTGTTTTTT. Translating gives CASSREGMGTGELFF. The rearrangement uses TRBV9 and TRBJ2-2; 8 nucleotides match TRBD2. Trimming took 4 bases from V and 4 from J; bases not matched to a gene: 6. This CDR3 is 15 amino acids long. CDR1 SGDLS and CDR2 YYNGEE come from the germline V gene.

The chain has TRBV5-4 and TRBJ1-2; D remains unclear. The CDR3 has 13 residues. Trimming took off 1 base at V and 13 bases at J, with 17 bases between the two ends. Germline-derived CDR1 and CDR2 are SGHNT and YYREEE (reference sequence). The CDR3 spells CASSLKGGPEGTF. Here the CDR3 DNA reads TGTGCCAGCAGCTTGAAAGGCGGGCCAGAAGGCACCTTC.

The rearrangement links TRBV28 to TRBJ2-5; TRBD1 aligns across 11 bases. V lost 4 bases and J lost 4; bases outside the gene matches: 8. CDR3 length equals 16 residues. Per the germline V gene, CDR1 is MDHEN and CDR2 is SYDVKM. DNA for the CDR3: TGTGCCAGCAGTTCCCCACCGGGACAGGGGGGAGAGACCCAGTACTTC. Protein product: CASSSPPGQGGETQYF. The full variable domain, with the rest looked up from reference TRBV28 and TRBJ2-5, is DVKVTQSSRYLVKRTGEKVFLECVQDMDHENMFWYRQDPGLGLRLIYFSYDVKMKEKGDIPEGYSVSREKKERFSLILESASTNQTSMYLCASSSPPGQGGETQYFGPGTRLLVL.

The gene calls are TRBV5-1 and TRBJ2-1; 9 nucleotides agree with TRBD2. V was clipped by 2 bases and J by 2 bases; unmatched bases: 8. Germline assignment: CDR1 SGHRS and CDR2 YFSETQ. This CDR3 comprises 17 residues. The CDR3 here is CASSFNLAGGPYNEQFF. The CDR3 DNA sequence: TGCGCCAGCAGCTTTAATCTTGCGGGGGGGCCCTACAATGAGCAGTTCTTC. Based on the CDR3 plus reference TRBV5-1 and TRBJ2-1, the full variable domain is KAGVTQTPRYLIKTRGQQVTLSCSPISGHRSVSWYQQTPGQGLQFLFEYFSETQRNKGNFPGRFSGRQFSNSRSEMNVSTLELGDSALYLCASSFNLAGGPYNEQFFGPGTRLTVL.

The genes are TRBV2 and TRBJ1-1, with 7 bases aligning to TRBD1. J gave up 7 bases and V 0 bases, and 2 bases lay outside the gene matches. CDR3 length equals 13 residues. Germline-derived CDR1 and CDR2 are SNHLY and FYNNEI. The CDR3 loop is CASSEARDSEAFF. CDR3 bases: TGTGCCAGCAGTGAAGCGCGGGACAGTGAAGCTTTCTTT.

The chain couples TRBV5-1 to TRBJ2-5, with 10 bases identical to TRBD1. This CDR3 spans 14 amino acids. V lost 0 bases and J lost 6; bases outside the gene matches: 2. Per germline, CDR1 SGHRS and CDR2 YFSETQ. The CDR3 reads CASSLGQGAKTQYF. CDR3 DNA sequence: TGCGCCAGCAGCTTGGGACAGGGGGCAAAGACCCAGTACTTC.

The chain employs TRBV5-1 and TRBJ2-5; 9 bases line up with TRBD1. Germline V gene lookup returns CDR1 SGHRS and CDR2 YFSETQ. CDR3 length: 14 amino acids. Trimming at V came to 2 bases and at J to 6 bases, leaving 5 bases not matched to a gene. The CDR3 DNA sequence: TGCGCCAGCAGCTTAAGGACAGGGGAGAAGACCCAGTACTTC. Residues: CASSLRTGEKTQYF.

CDR3 protein: CASRRTGNDEQFF. CDR3 bases: TGCGCCAGCAGAAGGACAGGGAACGATGAGCAGTTCTTC. The V and J genes are TRBV5-1 and TRBJ2-1; TRBD1 aligns across 8 bases. V lost 5 bases and J lost 8; bases outside the gene matches: 6. Germline CDR1 and CDR2: SGHRS and YFSETQ. This CDR3 is 13 amino acids long.

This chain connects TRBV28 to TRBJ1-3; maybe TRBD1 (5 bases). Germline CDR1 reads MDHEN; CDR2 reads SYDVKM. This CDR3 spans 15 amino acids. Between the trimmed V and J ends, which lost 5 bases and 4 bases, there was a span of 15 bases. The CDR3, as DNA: TGTGCCAGCAGTCTGGGGGAGGCCGAGGGAAACACCATATATTTT. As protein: CASSLGEAEGNTIYF.

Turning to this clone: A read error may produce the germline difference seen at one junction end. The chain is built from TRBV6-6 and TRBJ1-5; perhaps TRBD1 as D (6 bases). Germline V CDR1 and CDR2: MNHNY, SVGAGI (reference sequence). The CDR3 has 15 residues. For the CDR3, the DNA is TGTGCCAGCAGTGGTACAGGGCCTAGCAATCAGCCCCAGAATTTT. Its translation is CASSGTGPSNQPQNF.

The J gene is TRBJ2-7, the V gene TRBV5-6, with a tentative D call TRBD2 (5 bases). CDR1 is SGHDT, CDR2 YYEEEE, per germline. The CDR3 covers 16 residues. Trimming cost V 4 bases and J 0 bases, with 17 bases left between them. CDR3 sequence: CASSPLLVRSSYEQYF. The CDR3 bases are TGTGCCAGCAGCCCCTTACTAGTCAGGAGCTCCTACGAGCAGTACTTC.

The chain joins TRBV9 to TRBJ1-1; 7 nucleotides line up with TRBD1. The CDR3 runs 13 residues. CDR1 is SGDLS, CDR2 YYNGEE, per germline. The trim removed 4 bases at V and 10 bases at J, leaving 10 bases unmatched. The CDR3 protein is CASSPAGGRRAFF. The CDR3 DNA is TGTGCCAGCAGCCCAGCAGGGGGGCGCAGAGCTTTCTTT. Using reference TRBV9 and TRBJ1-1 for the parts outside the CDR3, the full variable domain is DSGVTQTPKHLITATGQRVTLRCSPRSGDLSVYWYQQSLDQGLQFLIQYYNGEERAKGNILERFSAQQFPDLHSELNLSSLELGDSALYFCASSPAGGRRAFFGQGTRLTVV.

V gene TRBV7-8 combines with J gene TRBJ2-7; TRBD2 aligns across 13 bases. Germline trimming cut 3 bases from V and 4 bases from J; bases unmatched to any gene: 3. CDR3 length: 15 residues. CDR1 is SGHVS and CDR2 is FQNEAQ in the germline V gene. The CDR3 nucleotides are TGTGCCAGCAGCTTTGGACTAGCGGGAGTGTACGAGCAGTACTTC. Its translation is CASSFGLAGVYEQYF.

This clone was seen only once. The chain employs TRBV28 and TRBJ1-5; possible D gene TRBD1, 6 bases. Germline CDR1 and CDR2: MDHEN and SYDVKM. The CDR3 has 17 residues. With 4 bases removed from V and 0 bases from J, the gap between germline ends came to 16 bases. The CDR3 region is CASSSVYGQTSNQPQHF. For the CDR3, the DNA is TGTGCCAGCAGTTCCGTCTACGGACAGACTAGCAATCAGCCCCAGCATTTT.